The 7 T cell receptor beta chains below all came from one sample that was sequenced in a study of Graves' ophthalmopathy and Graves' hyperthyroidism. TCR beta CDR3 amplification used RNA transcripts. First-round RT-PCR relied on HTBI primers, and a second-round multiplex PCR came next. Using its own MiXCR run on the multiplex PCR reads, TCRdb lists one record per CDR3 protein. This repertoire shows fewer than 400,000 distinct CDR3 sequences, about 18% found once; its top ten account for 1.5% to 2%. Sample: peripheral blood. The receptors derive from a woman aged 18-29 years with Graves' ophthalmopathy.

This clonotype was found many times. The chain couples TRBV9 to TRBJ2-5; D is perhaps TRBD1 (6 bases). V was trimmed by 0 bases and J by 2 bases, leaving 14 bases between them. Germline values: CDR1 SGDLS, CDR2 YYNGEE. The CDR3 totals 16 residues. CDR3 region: CASSVGEPGHQETQYF. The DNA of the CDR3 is TGTGCCAGCAGCGTAGGTGAACCGGGACATCAAGAGACCCAGTACTTC.

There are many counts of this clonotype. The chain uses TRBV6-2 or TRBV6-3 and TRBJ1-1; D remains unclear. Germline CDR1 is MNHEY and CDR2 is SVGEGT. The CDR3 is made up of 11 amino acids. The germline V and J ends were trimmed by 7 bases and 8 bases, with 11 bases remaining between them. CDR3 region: CASTSYGEAFF. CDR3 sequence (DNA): TGTGCCAGCACCTCCTACGGGGAAGCTTTCTTT.

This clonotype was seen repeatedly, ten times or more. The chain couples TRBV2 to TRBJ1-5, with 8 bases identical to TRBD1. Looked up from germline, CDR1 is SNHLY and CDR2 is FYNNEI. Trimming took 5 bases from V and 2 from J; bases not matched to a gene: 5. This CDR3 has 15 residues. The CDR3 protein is CASSPTGGRNQPQHF. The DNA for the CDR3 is TGTGCCAGCAGTCCTACAGGGGGGCGCAATCAGCCCCAGCATTTT.

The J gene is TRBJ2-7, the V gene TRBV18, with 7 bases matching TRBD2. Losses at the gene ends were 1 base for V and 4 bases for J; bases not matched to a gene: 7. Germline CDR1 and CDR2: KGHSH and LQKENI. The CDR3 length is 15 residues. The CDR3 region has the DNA TGTGCCAGCTCACCACGTGCGGGAGTCCATTACGAGCAGTACTTC. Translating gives CASSPRAGVHYEQYF.

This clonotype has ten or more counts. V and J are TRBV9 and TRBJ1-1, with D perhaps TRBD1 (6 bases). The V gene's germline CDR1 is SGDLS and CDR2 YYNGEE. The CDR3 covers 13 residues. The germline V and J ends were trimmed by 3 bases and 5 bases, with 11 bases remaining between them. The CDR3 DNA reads TGTGCCAGCAGCGAGGGACATGCTACTGAAGCTTTCTTT. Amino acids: CASSEGHATEAFF.

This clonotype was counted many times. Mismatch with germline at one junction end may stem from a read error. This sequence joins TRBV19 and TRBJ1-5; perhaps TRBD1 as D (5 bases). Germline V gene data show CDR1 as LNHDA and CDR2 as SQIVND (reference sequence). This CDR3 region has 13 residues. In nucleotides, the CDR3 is TGTGCCAGTAGTTTCGGGGGAGATCAACCCCAGCATTTT. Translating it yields CASSFGGDQPQHF.

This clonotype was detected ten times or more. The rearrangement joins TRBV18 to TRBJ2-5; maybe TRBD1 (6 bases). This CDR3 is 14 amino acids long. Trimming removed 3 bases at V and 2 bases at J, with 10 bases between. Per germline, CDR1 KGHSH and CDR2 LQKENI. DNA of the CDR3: TGTGCCAGCTCACCCGGGACAAATCAAGAGACCCAGTACTTC. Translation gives CASSPGTNQETQYF.